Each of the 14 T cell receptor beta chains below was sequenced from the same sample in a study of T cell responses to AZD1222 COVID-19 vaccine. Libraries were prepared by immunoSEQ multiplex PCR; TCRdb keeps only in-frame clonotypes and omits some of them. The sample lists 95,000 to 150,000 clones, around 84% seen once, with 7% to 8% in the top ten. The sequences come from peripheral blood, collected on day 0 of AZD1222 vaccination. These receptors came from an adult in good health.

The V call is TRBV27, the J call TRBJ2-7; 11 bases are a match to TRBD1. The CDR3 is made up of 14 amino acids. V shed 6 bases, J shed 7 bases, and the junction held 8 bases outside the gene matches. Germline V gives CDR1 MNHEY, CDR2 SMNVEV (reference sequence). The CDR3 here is CASSLLGTGGEQYF. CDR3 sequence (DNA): TGTGCCAGCAGCCTCCTCGGGACAGGGGGGGAGCAGTACTTC.

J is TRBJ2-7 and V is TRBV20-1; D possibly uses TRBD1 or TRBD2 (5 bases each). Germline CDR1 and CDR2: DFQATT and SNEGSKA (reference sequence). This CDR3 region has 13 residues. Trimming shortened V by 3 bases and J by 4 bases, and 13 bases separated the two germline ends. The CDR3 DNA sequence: TGCAGTGCTAGTGGGGGTGGGATGTACGAGCAGTACTTC. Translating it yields CSASGGGMYEQYF.

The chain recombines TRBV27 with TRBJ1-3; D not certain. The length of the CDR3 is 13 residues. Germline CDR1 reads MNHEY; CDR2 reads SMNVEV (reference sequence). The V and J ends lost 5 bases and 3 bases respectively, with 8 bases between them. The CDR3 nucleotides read TGTGCCAGCAGTATGACCGGTGGAAACACCATATATTTT. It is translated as CASSMTGGNTIYF.

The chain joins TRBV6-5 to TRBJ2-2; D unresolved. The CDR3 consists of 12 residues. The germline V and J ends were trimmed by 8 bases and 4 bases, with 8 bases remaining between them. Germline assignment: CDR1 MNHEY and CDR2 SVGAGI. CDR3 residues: CASPRGTGELFF. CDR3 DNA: TGTGCCAGCCCCCGTGGCACCGGGGAGCTGTTTTTT.

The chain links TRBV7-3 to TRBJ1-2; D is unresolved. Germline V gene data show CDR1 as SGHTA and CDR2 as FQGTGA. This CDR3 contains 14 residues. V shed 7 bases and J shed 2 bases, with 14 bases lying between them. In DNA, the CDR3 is TGTGCCAGCACCGGAGGCCCCGGGAACTATGGCTACACCTTC. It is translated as CASTGGPGNYGYTF.

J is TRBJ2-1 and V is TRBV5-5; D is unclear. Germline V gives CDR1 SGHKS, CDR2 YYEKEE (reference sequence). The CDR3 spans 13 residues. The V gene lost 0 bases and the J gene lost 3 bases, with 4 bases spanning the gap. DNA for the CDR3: TGTGCCAGCAGCTTGGACAGCTACAATGAGCAGTTCTTC. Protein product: CASSLDSYNEQFF. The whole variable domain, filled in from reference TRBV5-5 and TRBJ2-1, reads DAGVTQSPTHLIKTRGQQVTLRCSPISGHKSVSWYQQVLGQGPQFIFQYYEKEERGRGNFPDRFSARQFPNYSSELNVNALLLGDSALYLCASSLDSYNEQFFGPGTRLTVL.

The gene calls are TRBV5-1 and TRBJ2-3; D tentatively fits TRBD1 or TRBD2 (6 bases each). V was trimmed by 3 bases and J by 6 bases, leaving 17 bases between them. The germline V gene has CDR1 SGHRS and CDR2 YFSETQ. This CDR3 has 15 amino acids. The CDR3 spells CASSSEGGSQDTQYF. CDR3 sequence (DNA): TGCGCCAGCAGCTCTGAAGGGGGGTCTCAGGATACGCAGTATTTT.

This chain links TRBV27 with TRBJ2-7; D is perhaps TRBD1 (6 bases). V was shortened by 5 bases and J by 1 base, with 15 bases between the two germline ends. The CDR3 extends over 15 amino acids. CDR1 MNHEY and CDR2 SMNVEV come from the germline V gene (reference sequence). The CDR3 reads CASSPTQGWSYEQYF. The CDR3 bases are TGTGCCAGCAGTCCAACACAGGGTTGGTCCTACGAGCAGTACTTC.

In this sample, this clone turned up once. The CDR3 DNA sequence: TGTGCCAGCAGCAAAGACGGGAGCTCCTACGAGCAGTACTTC. It is translated as CASSKDGSSYEQYF. This chain joins TRBV21-1 and TRBJ2-7; the tabulated D call, TRBD2, remains unverified against the DNA. TRBV21-1 counts as a pseudogene. The CDR3 consists of 14 residues.

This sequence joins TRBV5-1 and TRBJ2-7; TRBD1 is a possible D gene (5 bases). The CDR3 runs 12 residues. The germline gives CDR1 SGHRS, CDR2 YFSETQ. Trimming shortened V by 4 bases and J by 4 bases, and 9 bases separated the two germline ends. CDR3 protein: CASSPQGYEQYF. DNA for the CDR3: TGCGCCAGCAGCCCCCAGGGATACGAGCAGTACTTC.

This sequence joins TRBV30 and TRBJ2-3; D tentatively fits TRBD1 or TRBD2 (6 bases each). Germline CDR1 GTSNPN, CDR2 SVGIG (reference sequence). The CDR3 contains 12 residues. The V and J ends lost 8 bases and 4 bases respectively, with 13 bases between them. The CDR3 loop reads CAGDRGADTQYF. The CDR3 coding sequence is TGTGCCGGGGATAGGGGGGCAGATACGCAGTATTTT.

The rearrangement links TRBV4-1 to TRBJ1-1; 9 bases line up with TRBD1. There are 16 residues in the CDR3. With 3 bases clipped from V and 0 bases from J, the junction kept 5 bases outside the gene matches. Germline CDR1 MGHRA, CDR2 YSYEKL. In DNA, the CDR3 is TGCGCCAGCAGCCACCCCGACAGGGGGGTGAACACTGAAGCTTTCTTT. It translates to CASSHPDRGVNTEAFF.

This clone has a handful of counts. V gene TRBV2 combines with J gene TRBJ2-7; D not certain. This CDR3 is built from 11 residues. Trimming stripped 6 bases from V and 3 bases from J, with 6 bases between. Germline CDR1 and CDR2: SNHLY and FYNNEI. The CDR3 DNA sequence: TGTGCCAGCAGCCTCCACTACGAGCAGTACTTC. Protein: CASSLHYEQYF. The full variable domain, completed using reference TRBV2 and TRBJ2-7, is EPEVTQTPSHQVTQMGQEVILRCVPISNHLYFYWYRQILGQKVEFLVSFYNNEISEKSEIFDDQFSVERPDGSNFTLKIRSTKLEDSAMYFCASSLHYEQYFGPGTRLTVT.

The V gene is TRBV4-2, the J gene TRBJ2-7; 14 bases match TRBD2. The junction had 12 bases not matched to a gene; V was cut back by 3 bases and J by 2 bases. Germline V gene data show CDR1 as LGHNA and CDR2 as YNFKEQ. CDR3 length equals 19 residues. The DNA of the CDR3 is TGTGCCAGCAGCCAGGAGACACCGGGACTAGCGGGAGAAGCCTACGAGCAGTACTTC. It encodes CASSQETPGLAGEAYEQYF.